This T cell receptor beta chain originates from a study of blood T cell repertoires in COVID-19. Study-wide background: There were acute and convalescent COVID-19 samples, and they came from the United States, Italy and Spain. Sample material is recorded as cDNA or gDNA derived from T cells, B-cell-depleted T cells, or PBMCs.

The germline gives CDR1 KGHSH, CDR2 LQKENI. The CDR3 has 17 amino acids. V was trimmed by 3 bases and J by 0 bases, leaving 15 bases between them. In the authors' workflow: From reference gene primer amplification, estimates of nucleated cell counts were derived. Assay: immunoSEQ multiplex PCR; the TCRdb copy retains only in-frame clones and omits some. V and J calls and clone size are those listed in that table; D and trimming were worked out from the DNA. The sample lists about 74,000 clones, approximately 84% seen once, with approximately 35% in the top ten. This TCR was recovered from a man between 65 and 80 years old with acute or convalescent COVID-19. The V call is TRBV18, the J call TRBJ1-5, with D tentatively TRBD1 (6 bases). Sequencing was done on a sample of peripheral blood. The CDR3 region is CASSPTGGSYSNQPQHF. In nucleotides, the CDR3 is TGTGCCAGCTCACCGACAGGTGGGAGTTATAGCAATCAGCCCCAGCATTTT.